These 30 T cell receptor beta chains were sequenced from one sample in a study of blood T cell repertoires in COVID-19. Sequenced by immunoSEQ multiplex PCR; TCRdb stores in-frame clones only, minus some. The sample lists roughly 120,000 clones, 80% to 95% occurring once. Material: peripheral blood. The receptors were gathered from a man aged 50-60 years with COVID-19, enrolled during active disease.

V usage is TRBV6-4 and J usage is TRBJ2-1; 10 bases map to TRBD2. The CDR3 length is 14 residues. Germline CDR1 and CDR2: MRHNA and SNTAGT. Losses at the gene ends were 4 bases for V and 5 bases for J; bases not matched to a gene: 2. The CDR3 loop is CASSVSGRNNEQFF. CDR3 in DNA: TGTGCCAGCAGTGTTAGCGGGAGGAACAATGAGCAGTTCTTC.

The chain uses TRBV30 and TRBJ2-7; D unresolved. The CDR3 runs to 14 residues. V lost 2 bases to trimming and J lost 3 bases, with 14 bases between them. The germline gives CDR1 GTSNPN, CDR2 SVGIG (reference sequence). The CDR3 sequence: CAWSPTFTGYEQYF. The DNA for the CDR3 is TGTGCCTGGAGTCCGACGTTCACGGGCTACGAGCAGTACTTC. Combining the CDR3 with reference TRBV30 and TRBJ2-7 gives the whole variable domain SQTIHQWPATLVQPVGSPLSLECTVEGTSNPNLYWYRQAAGRGLQLLFYSVGIGQISSEVPQNLSASRPQDRQFILSSKKLLLSDSGFYLCAWSPTFTGYEQYFGPGTRLTVT.

The chain has TRBV19 and TRBJ2-1, with D possibly TRBD1 on 6 matching bases. The V gene lost 7 bases and the J gene lost 3 bases, with 16 bases spanning the gap. This CDR3 has 15 amino acids. The germline gives CDR1 LNHDA, CDR2 SQIVND (reference sequence). The CDR3 reads CASTRRTANYNEQFF. The CDR3 coding sequence is TGTGCCAGTACCCGCAGGACAGCGAACTACAATGAGCAGTTCTTC.

This sequence joins TRBV24-1 and TRBJ2-1; 11 bases fit TRBD2. This CDR3 contains 16 residues. Unmatched junction bases numbered 7, after V lost 4 bases and J lost 6 bases. Germline V gives CDR1 KGHDR, CDR2 SFDVKD. CDR3 region: CATSDRTSGWLNEQFF. The CDR3 DNA sequence: TGTGCCACCAGTGACCGGACTAGCGGGTGGCTCAATGAGCAGTTCTTC.

The CDR3 here is CASSSLGGTDTQYF. As DNA, the CDR3 is TGTGCCAGCAGCTCCCTCGGTGGCACAGATACGCAGTATTTT. The rearrangement joins TRBV7-3 to TRBJ2-3, with D unclear. This CDR3 has 14 amino acids. Trimming stripped 4 bases from V and 1 base from J, with 9 bases between. Germline-derived CDR1 and CDR2 are SGHTA and FQGTGA.

The V gene is TRBV19, the J gene TRBJ1-4, with a possible D match to TRBD1 (6 bases). CDR1 and CDR2 (germline): LNHDA, SQIVND (reference sequence). This CDR3 region has 13 residues. Trimming shortened V by 10 bases and J by 7 bases, and 16 bases separated the two germline ends. CDR3 in DNA: TGTGCCACCAACTCCCCAGGGGTTGAAAAACTGTTTTTT. Translation gives CATNSPGVEKLFF.

This clone was counted only a few times. CDR3 residues: CASSPTGTSVTDTQYF. The CDR3 DNA sequence: TGTGCCAGCAGCCCCACCGGGACATCCGTCACAGATACGCAGTATTTT. The chain combines TRBV7-9 with TRBJ2-3; TRBD1 might be the D (6 bases). Germline loops: CDR1 SEHNR, CDR2 FQNEAQ (reference sequence). V was clipped by 5 bases and J by 2 bases, with 17 bases between them. The CDR3 extends over 16 amino acids.

The chain links TRBV9 to TRBJ1-5, with D hard to call. This CDR3 has 14 amino acids. V was pared by 3 bases and J by 0 bases, with 7 bases between. Germline V gives CDR1 SGDLS, CDR2 YYNGEE. Here the CDR3 reads CASSEAGSNQPQHF. CDR3 DNA sequence: TGTGCCAGCAGCGAGGCAGGTAGCAATCAGCCCCAGCATTTT.

The DNA of the CDR3 is TGTGCCAGTAGGGACGACGGGGGAGTTGCCAAAAACATTCAGTACTTC. Protein sequence: CASRDDGGVAKNIQYF. The chain recombines TRBV19 with TRBJ2-4, with a weak D call TRBD2 (6 bases). Trimming removed 6 bases at V and 1 base at J, with 16 bases between. In germline, CDR1 is LNHDA, CDR2 SQIVND (reference sequence). This CDR3 has 16 residues.

About this clone itself: One junction end does not reproduce the germline sequence, and a read error may be involved. V usage is TRBV19 and J usage is TRBJ1-2; possible D gene TRBD1, 6 bases. Germline CDR1 reads LNHDA; CDR2 reads SQIVND (reference sequence). The CDR3 has 15 amino acids. CDR3 bases: TGTGCCAGTAGTTCGGGACACCTCAAAACCTATGCCTACACCTTC. Protein product: CASSSGHLKTYAYTF. Variable domain in full (rest from reference TRBV19 and TRBJ1-2): DGGITQSPKYLFRKEGQNVTLSCEQNLNHDAMYWYRQDPGQGLRLIYYSQIVNDFQKGDIAEGYSVSREKKESFPLTVTSAQKNPTAFYLCASSSGHLKTYAYTFGSGTRLTVV.

V and J are TRBV10-1 and TRBJ1-5; D is undetermined. The V end was cut by 2 bases, the J end by 3 bases, with 5 bases between. Germline V CDR1 and CDR2: WNHNN, SYGVQD (reference sequence). The CDR3 sequence is 13 residues long. The CDR3 loop reads CASSEAINQPQHF. The DNA for the CDR3 is TGCGCCAGCAGTGAGGCTATCAATCAGCCCCAGCATTTT.

The chain is built from TRBV18 and TRBJ2-2; no firm D call. V was cut by 0 bases and J by 3 bases, with 5 bases left in between. Germline V gene lookup returns CDR1 KGHSH and CDR2 LQKENI. This CDR3 is 14 amino acids long. CDR3 residues: CASSPPAYTGELFF. CDR3 nucleotides: TGTGCCAGCTCACCACCGGCATACACCGGGGAGCTGTTTTTT.

The J gene is TRBJ2-7, the V gene TRBV4-2, with TRBD1 matching 8 bases. The J segment lost 7 bases and the V segment lost 4 bases, leaving 9 bases of the junction unmatched. CDR1 LGHNA and CDR2 YNFKEQ come from the germline V gene. The CDR3 has 14 residues. The DNA of the CDR3 is TGTGCCAGCAGCCGAACAGGGGGGAGTTGGGAGCAGTACTTC. Its translation is CASSRTGGSWEQYF.

This chain links TRBV30 with TRBJ2-7, with 11 bases aligning to TRBD2. The germline V gene encodes CDR1 GTSNPN and CDR2 SVGIG (reference sequence). V lost 4 bases and J lost 6; bases outside the gene matches: 5. The CDR3 contains 13 residues. This chain's CDR3 is CAWTTSGRSEQYF. Written as DNA, the CDR3 is TGTGCCTGGACAACTAGCGGGAGAAGCGAGCAGTACTTC.

This clone was seen a few times. The gene calls are TRBV19 and TRBJ2-7, with 8 bases fitting TRBD1. This CDR3 contains 13 residues. Unmatched junction bases numbered 2, after V lost 5 bases and J lost 2 bases. Germline CDR1 is LNHDA and CDR2 is SQIVND (reference sequence). The CDR3 nucleotides are TGTGCCAGTAGTCCGGGACAGGCCTACGAGCAGTACTTC. This encodes CASSPGQAYEQYF.

This chain uses TRBV15 with TRBJ2-7, with TRBD2 matching 7 bases. Germline assignment: CDR1 LNHNV and CDR2 YYDKDF (reference sequence). V shed 11 bases and J 0 bases; nucleotides not matched to a gene: 7. The CDR3 sequence is 13 residues long. The CDR3 DNA reads as TGTGCCTCCGCTAGCGGTAGCTCCTACGAGCAGTACTTC. It specifies CASASGSSYEQYF.

This chain joins TRBV5-1 and TRBJ1-2; no clear D. The CDR3 contains 15 residues. The V end was cut by 0 bases, the J end by 7 bases, with 16 bases between. Germline V gene sequence: CDR1 SGHRS, CDR2 YFSETQ. Here the CDR3 DNA reads TGCGCCAGCAGCTTGGCCGGGTCAGCCCTAGGTGGCTACACCTTC. Its translation: CASSLAGSALGGYTF. Using reference TRBV5-1 and TRBJ1-2 for the parts outside the CDR3, the full variable domain is KAGVTQTPRYLIKTRGQQVTLSCSPISGHRSVSWYQQTPGQGLQFLFEYFSETQRNKGNFPGRFSGRQFSNSRSEMNVSTLELGDSALYLCASSLAGSALGGYTFGSGTRLTVV.

CDR3 DNA: TGTGCCTGGAGTGCCAGCGGGAGCCTCACCTCCTACAATGAGCAGTTCTTC. The encoded protein is CAWSASGSLTSYNEQFF. The rearrangement uses TRBV30 and TRBJ2-1; the match to TRBD2 covers 8 bases. V dropped 1 base and J dropped 0; count of bases not matched to a gene: 8. This CDR3 spans 17 amino acids. Per the germline V gene, CDR1 is GTSNPN and CDR2 is SVGIG (reference sequence).

V usage is TRBV7-3 and J usage is TRBJ2-1; TRBD2 agrees at 11 bases. The CDR3 is made up of 14 amino acids. The V gene end was trimmed by 2 bases and the J gene end by 9 bases; junction bases not matched to a gene: 3. Germline V CDR1 and CDR2: SGHTA, FQGTGA. In DNA, the CDR3 is TGTGCCAGCAGCTTAGGGCTAGCGGGAGGTGAGCAGTTCTTC. Its translation: CASSLGLAGGEQFF.

The chain is built from TRBV11-2 and TRBJ2-5; no definite D call. This CDR3 spans 14 amino acids. Germline CDR1 and CDR2: SGHAT and FQNNGV. The V end was cut by 0 bases, the J end by 0 bases, with 5 bases between. CDR3 loop: CASSLDLNQETQYF. The CDR3 DNA reads TGTGCCAGCAGCTTAGATCTTAACCAAGAGACCCAGTACTTC.

The chain is built from TRBV6-2 or TRBV6-3 and TRBJ2-3, with D possibly being TRBD2 (5 bases). The CDR3 consists of 16 residues. Trimming stripped 5 bases from V and 6 bases from J, with 21 bases between. Germline V gene data show CDR1 as MNHEY and CDR2 as SVGEGT. The CDR3 spells CASSGWESPFADTQYF. The CDR3 DNA follows: TGTGCCAGCAGTGGCTGGGAGTCACCCTTCGCCGATACGCAGTATTTT.

The genes are TRBV24-1 and TRBJ2-5; perhaps TRBD1 as D (6 bases). CDR1 is KGHDR and CDR2 is SFDVKD in the germline V gene. This CDR3 has 16 residues. V was pared by 3 bases and J by 2 bases, with 15 bases between. The CDR3 region has the DNA TGTGCCACCAGTGATCCCCGCCCAGGGGTACAAGAGACCCAGTACTTC. Amino acids: CATSDPRPGVQETQYF.

This rearrangement joins TRBV24-1 to TRBJ1-5, with 7 bases matching TRBD1. Unmatched junction bases numbered 2, after V lost 4 bases and J lost 9 bases. Looked up from germline, CDR1 is KGHDR and CDR2 is SFDVKD. The CDR3 runs 12 residues. CDR3 nucleotides: TGTGCCACCAGTGAAGGGGGCCGGCCCCAGCATTTT. Translated, it gives CATSEGGRPQHF.

CDR3 protein: CASSLEGLPTGELFF. The CDR3 bases are TGCGCCAGCAGCTTGGAGGGACTCCCCACCGGGGAGCTGTTTTTT. The chain has TRBV5-1 and TRBJ2-2; a weak D match, TRBD2 (6 bases). The CDR3 totals 15 residues. With 0 bases removed from V and 4 bases from J, the gap between germline ends came to 10 bases. Germline V lookup: CDR1 SGHRS, CDR2 YFSETQ.

V and J are TRBV10-3 and TRBJ1-4, with D perhaps matching TRBD1 (6 bases). Trimming took 6 bases from V and 4 from J, leaving 12 bases between them. Germline V CDR1 and CDR2: ENHRY, SYGVKD. CDR3 length equals 14 residues. The CDR3 DNA sequence: TGTGCCATCAGCCAGACAGGCCTTAATGAAAAACTGTTTTTT. Its translation: CAISQTGLNEKLFF.

The chain couples TRBV6-6 to TRBJ1-6; 9 bases agree with TRBD1. Unmatched junction bases numbered 10, after V lost 10 bases and J lost 6 bases. In germline, CDR1 is MNHNY, CDR2 SVGAGI (reference sequence). This CDR3 is built from 15 residues. CDR3 in amino acids: CATTISDRGNSPLHF. CDR3 bases: TGTGCCACCACAATTTCGGACAGGGGTAATTCACCCCTCCACTTT.

V usage is TRBV5-4 and J usage is TRBJ2-3; 12 nucleotides line up with TRBD2. Germline values: CDR1 SGHNT, CDR2 YYREEE (reference sequence). This CDR3 is built from 17 residues. V was pared by 5 bases and J by 3 bases, with 10 bases of the junction left unmatched. CDR3 protein: CASSSRLAGVRTDTQYF. The CDR3 DNA follows: TGTGCCAGCAGTTCTCGACTAGCGGGAGTGAGGACAGATACGCAGTATTTT.

This clone was observed a single time. J is TRBJ2-3 and V is TRBV5-1; D remains ambiguous. With 4 bases removed from V and 0 bases from J, the gap between germline ends came to 9 bases. Germline loops: CDR1 SGHRS, CDR2 YFSETQ. The CDR3 runs 14 residues. The CDR3 DNA sequence: TGCGCCAGCAGCGTCTACCCCAGCACAGATACGCAGTATTTT. This translates into CASSVYPSTDTQYF.

The chain employs TRBV19 and TRBJ2-7; 10 nucleotides align to TRBD2. In germline, CDR1 is LNHDA, CDR2 SQIVND (reference sequence). The trim removed 1 base at V and 3 bases at J, leaving 6 bases unmatched. The CDR3 runs 16 residues. The CDR3 reads CASSIVPSGSFYEQYF. In DNA, the CDR3 is TGTGCCAGTAGTATAGTTCCTAGCGGGAGTTTCTACGAGCAGTACTTC.

The chain carries TRBV5-1 and TRBJ2-3; 10 bases line up with TRBD2. The ends lost 4 bases at V and 2 bases at J; junction bases unmatched: 4. Germline loops: CDR1 SGHRS, CDR2 YFSETQ. The CDR3 runs to 15 residues. CDR3 nucleotides: TGCGCCAGCAGCCCGGGACTAGCGCCCACAGATACGCAGTATTTT. Amino acids: CASSPGLAPTDTQYF.